This TCR beta chain was observed in a study of Tregs in tolerant kidney transplant recipients (dated by TCRdb to the late 2010s). General notes on the study: Other Treg samples came from a roughly 3-day mixed lymphocyte reaction with belatacept, some followed by an approximately 5-day donor restimulation, before sorting recipient CD4+CD25+CD127- cells. During sorting of primary belatacept mixed lymphocyte reaction cultures, recipient cells were distinguished from donor cells with antibodies. TCRbeta sequencing was used in the study to identify donor-specific regulatory T cells before combined kidney and bone marrow transplantation, and the identified cells were then tracked after transplant. Several methods of expanding Tregs specific for an allogeneic donor were compared by TCRbeta repertoire sequencing in 3 healthy controls.

Trimming removed 2 bases from V and 0 bases from J; the gene matches leave 10 bases unexplained. Per the germline V gene, KGHSH is the CDR1 and LQKENI is the CDR2. Including cysteine and phenylalanine, the CDR3 has 18 amino acids. The only DNA kept is the CDR3, 54 bases in frame from the first base. This clone was picked up many times. The clone's antigen remains unknown. No base quality information exists; no much larger clone differs at one position. Overall results and qualifications from the work: Biological reproducibility was not directly assessed, although technical replication error appeared to be minimal. The study was limited by small patient numbers, and the findings need validation in larger populations and under other immunosuppression protocols. The most biologically relevant and donor-specific TCRbeta repertoire appeared to be identified by expanding Tregs with activated donor B cells.

For TCRbeta CDR3 sequencing, genomic DNA from the sorted cells was extracted using the QIAGEN DNeasy Blood and Tissue Kit. High-throughput TCRbeta CDR3 sequencing, which included PCR amplification with bias correction and internal controls, was done commercially through immunoSEQ. As for the original processing: Unique productive TCRbeta sequences were defined by CDR3 nucleotide sequence where primers matched, otherwise by CDR3 amino acid sequence with Vbeta and Jbeta genes. Donor-reactive sequences were defined as at least 5-fold expanded in CFSE-low cells versus unstimulated cells, with frequency of at least 0.01% in CFSE-low cells. Repertoire divergence was quantified by Jensen-Shannon divergence calculated from the top 100 TCRbeta sequences ranked by frequency. For any sample with multiple sequencing runs, sorting error was corrected in each run separately before the runs were pooled. TCRdb re-hosts the immuneACCESS table, in-frame sequences only. Its copies lack some clones; in the studies checked, an unresolved V gene accounts for under half of them, and the cause for the rest is not known. D and trimming were read from the DNA, whereas the V and J calls and clone size are those reported in that table. For this sample there are 15,000 to 20,000 clones; more than 60% appear just once. The top ten hold under 4% of the sample.

Blood from healthy controls was obtained either from healthy volunteers or as purchased buffy coats. Healthy control blood was processed by Ficoll density gradient to PBMCs and cryopreserved; patient PBMCs were collected before and after transplant. This chain joins TRBV18 to TRBJ1-3, and 7 bases in between align with TRBD1. The sequenced sample consisted of Tregs from blood cultured with allogeneic cells. This sequence originates from a human donor in good health. At the DNA level, the sequence is TGTGCCAGCTCACCAATGTCTGTTGCAGGGGGCTCTGGAAACACCATATATTTT. It encodes CASSPMSVAGGSGNTIYF.